These 20 T cell receptor beta chains originate from one sample sequenced in a study of blood T cell repertoires in COVID-19. Assay used: immunoSEQ multiplex PCR; TCRdb lists only in-frame clones, some missing. The sample comprises some 100,000 clones, around 82% of which are singletons, and under 7.5% rests with the top ten. The sample consisted of peripheral blood. These TCRs come from a man aged 50-60 years with active or convalescent COVID-19.

The genes are TRBV28 and TRBJ1-2, with no clear D. The CDR3 runs 12 residues. V was cut by 1 base and J by 6 bases, with 6 bases left in between. Germline CDR1 and CDR2: MDHEN and SYDVKM. CDR3: CASSLYGDGYTF. The CDR3 coding sequence is TGTGCCAGCAGTTTATACGGGGATGGCTACACCTTC.

The chain joins TRBV5-5 to TRBJ1-2; maybe TRBD1 (5 bases). The germline V gene has CDR1 SGHKS and CDR2 YYEKEE (reference sequence). With 4 bases removed from V and 3 bases from J, the gap between germline ends came to 16 bases. CDR3 length: 15 amino acids. The CDR3 DNA reads TGTGCCAGCAGCATCACCGGGACTAGGGACTATGGCTACACCTTC. It codes for CASSITGTRDYGYTF. The variable domain in full, completed from reference TRBV5-5 and TRBJ1-2, reads DAGVTQSPTHLIKTRGQQVTLRCSPISGHKSVSWYQQVLGQGPQFIFQYYEKEERGRGNFPDRFSARQFPNYSSELNVNALLLGDSALYLCASSITGTRDYGYTFGSGTRLTVV.

The chain joins TRBV11-2 to TRBJ2-1, with 10 bases that match TRBD2. The CDR3 has 17 residues. The ends lost 3 bases at V and 3 bases at J; junction bases unmatched: 8. Germline-derived CDR1 and CDR2 are SGHAT and FQNNGV. CDR3 DNA sequence: TGTGCCAGCAGCTTTGGTTCCGCTAGCGGGGGCTACAATGAGCAGTTCTTC. This encodes CASSFGSASGGYNEQFF.

In this sample, this clone turned up once. This chain joins TRBV10-3 and TRBJ1-1, with TRBD1 as a possible D gene (6 bases). The CDR3 has 13 residues. Germline V CDR1 and CDR2: ENHRY, SYGVKD. The germline V and J ends were trimmed by 6 bases and 5 bases, with 13 bases remaining between them. CDR3: CAISMDRRTEAFF. In DNA form, the CDR3 reads TGTGCCATCAGCATGGACAGACGAACTGAAGCTTTCTTT.

Only a few counts were recorded for this clone. The chain is built from TRBV2 and TRBJ1-1, with D possibly matching TRBD1 (5 bases). Trimming took off 9 bases at V and 1 base at J, with 18 bases between the two ends. Germline CDR1 reads SNHLY; CDR2 reads FYNNEI. The CDR3 runs to 15 residues. The CDR3 bases are TGTGCCAGGGGAGGAAGAGGGGCTCGGAACACTGAAGCTTTCTTT. It is translated as CARGGRGARNTEAFF. The entire variable domain, with the rest obtained from reference TRBV2 and TRBJ1-1, is as follows: EPEVTQTPSHQVTQMGQEVILRCVPISNHLYFYWYRQILGQKVEFLVSFYNNEISEKSEIFDDQFSVERPDGSNFTLKIRSTKLEDSAMYFCARGGRGARNTEAFFGQGTRLTVV.

The J gene is TRBJ1-4, the V gene TRBV28; D remains ambiguous. The V end lost 6 bases, the J end lost 7 bases, and 9 bases lay between the germline ends. The CDR3 is 12 residues long. CDR1 and CDR2 from the germline V gene are MDHEN and SYDVKM. CDR3: CASRSQAEKLFF. CDR3 bases: TGTGCCAGCAGGTCGCAGGCTGAAAAACTGTTTTTT.

This rearrangement joins TRBV6-5 to TRBJ1-4; TRBD1 agrees at 9 bases. The CDR3 is 16 amino acids. Trimming took 4 bases from V and 4 from J; bases not matched to a gene: 7. Germline V gene lookup returns CDR1 MNHEY and CDR2 SVGAGI. The CDR3 DNA is TGTGCCAGCAGTTCCCCCCGGGACAGGGATAATGAAAAACTGTTTTTT. It translates to CASSSPRDRDNEKLFF.

In this sample, this clone turned up once. V usage is TRBV5-1 and J usage is TRBJ2-1; 7 bases fit TRBD1. The CDR3 is made up of 17 amino acids. CDR1 is SGHRS and CDR2 is YFSETQ in the germline V gene. Trimming took 4 bases from V and 0 from J; bases not matched to a gene: 10. Written as DNA, the CDR3 is TGCGCCAGCAGCCCGCGCTCAGGGGGAGACTCCTACAATGAGCAGTTCTTC. Amino acids: CASSPRSGGDSYNEQFF. Full variable domain (rest looked up from reference TRBV5-1 and TRBJ2-1): KAGVTQTPRYLIKTRGQQVTLSCSPISGHRSVSWYQQTPGQGLQFLFEYFSETQRNKGNFPGRFSGRQFSNSRSEMNVSTLELGDSALYLCASSPRSGGDSYNEQFFGPGTRLTVL.

This sequence joins TRBV7-2 and TRBJ2-3; the D gene is possibly TRBD1 (6 bases). Deletions cut 0 bases from V and 4 bases from J, with 11 bases between. The CDR3 runs to 15 residues. CDR1 is SGHTA, CDR2 FQGNSA, per germline. CDR3 sequence (DNA): TGTGCCAGCAGCTTAGCCGTACAGGGCCCAGATACGCAGTATTTT. Translated: CASSLAVQGPDTQYF.

In this sample, this clone turned up many times. The V gene is TRBV2, the J gene TRBJ2-7; TRBD1 aligns across 9 bases. There are 16 residues in the CDR3. The V and J ends lost 5 bases and 0 bases, in that order; junction bases with no gene match: 8. Germline V lookup: CDR1 SNHLY, CDR2 FYNNEI. The CDR3 protein is CASSSPGDRVSYEQYF. The CDR3 nucleotides are TGTGCCAGCAGTAGCCCCGGGGACAGGGTCTCCTACGAGCAGTACTTC. Full variable domain (outside the CDR3, taken from reference TRBV2 and TRBJ2-7): EPEVTQTPSHQVTQMGQEVILRCVPISNHLYFYWYRQILGQKVEFLVSFYNNEISEKSEIFDDQFSVERPDGSNFTLKIRSTKLEDSAMYFCASSSPGDRVSYEQYFGPGTRLTVT.

V and J are TRBV28 and TRBJ2-5, with a tentative D call TRBD2 (6 bases). The CDR3 totals 15 residues. V shed 1 base and J shed 3 bases, with 12 bases lying between them. The germline V gene encodes CDR1 MDHEN and CDR2 SYDVKM. The CDR3 loop is CASSLFGGNKETQYF. In DNA form, the CDR3 reads TGTGCCAGCAGTTTATTTGGAGGGAACAAAGAGACCCAGTACTTC. Drawing the rest from reference TRBV28 and TRBJ2-5, the complete variable domain is DVKVTQSSRYLVKRTGEKVFLECVQDMDHENMFWYRQDPGLGLRLIYFSYDVKMKEKGDIPEGYSVSREKKERFSLILESASTNQTSMYLCASSLFGGNKETQYFGPGTRLLVL.

This clone occurred a few times. The chain combines TRBV6-5 with TRBJ2-7, with 11 bases lining up with TRBD2. From germline, CDR1 is MNHEY and CDR2 SVGAGI. Unmatched junction bases numbered 4, after V lost 6 bases and J lost 6 bases. This CDR3 has 13 amino acids. CDR3 loop: CASRIAGGPEQYF. For the CDR3, the DNA is TGTGCCAGCAGAATAGCGGGGGGGCCCGAGCAGTACTTC.

V is TRBV18 and J is TRBJ2-1; 13 bases are shared with TRBD2. Germline-derived CDR1 and CDR2 are KGHSH and LQKENI. J gave up 8 bases and V 4 bases, and 8 bases lay outside the gene matches. CDR3 length: 16 residues. The DNA of the CDR3 is TGTGCCAGCTCACAAGGACTAGCGGGGGCCCTGGATGAGCAGTTCTTC. Its translation: CASSQGLAGALDEQFF.

This clone was seen once. The rearrangement uses TRBV2 and TRBJ2-7, with D perhaps matching TRBD1 (5 bases). Trimming left V 7 bases short and J 11 bases short, with 18 bases between. Germline CDR1 is SNHLY and CDR2 is FYNNEI. This CDR3 contains 12 residues. The CDR3 bases are TGTGCCAGCAAAGGAGTGGGAAACAGGAAGTACGTC. Its translation: CASKGVGNRKYV.

This rearrangement joins TRBV27 to TRBJ2-7; maybe TRBD1 (6 bases). This CDR3 spans 16 amino acids. Germline CDR1 and CDR2: MNHEY and SMNVEV (reference sequence). V was pared by 5 bases and J by 1 base, with 18 bases between. The CDR3 nucleotides read TGTGCCAGCAGTCCTCTCCGGGACACCCCGTCCTACGAGCAGTACGTC. Amino acids: CASSPLRDTPSYEQYV.

This clone was seen a single time. J is TRBJ2-5 and V is TRBV9; 9 bases align to TRBD2. V was pared by 0 bases and J by 4 bases, with 7 bases of the junction left unmatched. From germline, CDR1 is SGDLS and CDR2 YYNGEE. This CDR3 comprises 16 residues. The CDR3 nucleotides read TGTGCCAGCAGCGTAGAAGCAGCGGGGGGACGAGAGACCCAGTACTTC. Translated, it gives CASSVEAAGGRETQYF.

This chain links TRBV7-2 with TRBJ2-5, with 8 bases aligning to TRBD2. Germline CDR1 reads SGHTA; CDR2 reads FQGNSA. This CDR3 is 14 amino acids long. Trimming removed 6 bases from V and 5 bases from J; junction bases left unmatched: 8. The CDR3 loop reads CASSSGTRVETQYF. CDR3 in DNA: TGTGCCAGCAGTTCCGGGACTAGGGTTGAGACCCAGTACTTC.

The CDR3 DNA reads as TGTGCCAGCAAAGACAGGTGGACCGGGGAGCTGTTTTTT. It translates to CASKDRWTGELFF. The rearrangement uses TRBV2 and TRBJ2-2, with a possible D match to TRBD1 (6 bases). The germline V gene encodes CDR1 SNHLY and CDR2 FYNNEI. There are 13 residues in the CDR3. Trimming stripped 7 bases from V and 5 bases from J, with 11 bases between. The complete variable domain, with remaining parts taken from reference TRBV2 and TRBJ2-2, reads EPEVTQTPSHQVTQMGQEVILRCVPISNHLYFYWYRQILGQKVEFLVSFYNNEISEKSEIFDDQFSVERPDGSNFTLKIRSTKLEDSAMYFCASKDRWTGELFFGEGSRLTVL.

The rearrangement uses TRBV11-3 and TRBJ2-2, with a tentative D call TRBD2 (5 bases). The V end was cut by 2 bases, the J end by 1 base, with 11 bases between. This CDR3 is 16 amino acids long. The germline V gene has CDR1 SGHNT and CDR2 YENEEA. The CDR3 bases are TGTGCCAGCAGCTTACAAGGCGGAGGGAACACCGGGGAGCTGTTTTTT. Its protein is CASSLQGGGNTGELFF.

This chain links TRBV28 with TRBJ2-2, with a weak D call TRBD1 (5 bases). With 1 base removed from V and 4 bases from J, the gap between germline ends came to 19 bases. This CDR3 contains 18 residues. Germline V gene lookup returns CDR1 MDHEN and CDR2 SYDVKM. CDR3 protein: CASSLYPRTHHSTGELFF. The CDR3 DNA sequence: TGTGCCAGCAGTTTATACCCCCGGACACACCATAGCACCGGGGAGCTGTTTTTT.